Included here is one TCR beta chain sequence, with context. The CDR3 has 14 amino acids. CDR1 and CDR2 (germline): SGHTA, FQGNSA. Trimming removed 3 bases from V and 3 bases from J, with 10 bases in between. This entry is derived from a study of OX40 agonist ivuxolimab in advanced cancers. Sequenced by immunoSEQ multiplex PCR; TCRdb stores in-frame clones only, minus some. The table records roughly 32,000 clones, approximately 82% of them present only once. This chain joins TRBV7-2 and TRBJ2-3, with D possibly TRBD2 on 6 matching bases. The specimen comprised CD4+ or CD8+ T cells sorted from blood, sampled in a trial of the OX40 agonist ivuxolimab. The origin of this receptor is an adult with an advanced solid tumor such as melanoma, head and neck, liver or kidney cancer. The DNA of the CDR3 is TGTGCCAGCAGCTTCGCGGGGACGACAGATACGCAGTATTTT. It encodes CASSFAGTTDTQYF.